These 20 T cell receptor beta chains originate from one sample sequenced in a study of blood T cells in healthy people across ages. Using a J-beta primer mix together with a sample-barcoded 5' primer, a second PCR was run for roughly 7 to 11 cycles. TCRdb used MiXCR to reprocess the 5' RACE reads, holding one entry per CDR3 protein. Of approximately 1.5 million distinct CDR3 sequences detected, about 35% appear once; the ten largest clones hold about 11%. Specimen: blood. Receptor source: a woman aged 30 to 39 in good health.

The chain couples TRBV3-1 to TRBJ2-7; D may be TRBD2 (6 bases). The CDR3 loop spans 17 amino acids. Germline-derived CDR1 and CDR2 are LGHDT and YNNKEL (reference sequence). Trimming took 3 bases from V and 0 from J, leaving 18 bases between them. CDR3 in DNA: TGTGCCAGCAGCCAGAAGCCGGGACTCGAAAGCTCCTACGAGCAGTACTTC. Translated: CASSQKPGLESSYEQYF.

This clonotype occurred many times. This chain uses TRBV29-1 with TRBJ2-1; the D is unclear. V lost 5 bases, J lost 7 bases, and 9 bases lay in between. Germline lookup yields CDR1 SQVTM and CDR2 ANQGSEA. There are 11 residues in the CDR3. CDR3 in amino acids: CSVLDDNEQFF. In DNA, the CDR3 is TGCAGCGTTTTGGACGATAATGAGCAGTTCTTC.

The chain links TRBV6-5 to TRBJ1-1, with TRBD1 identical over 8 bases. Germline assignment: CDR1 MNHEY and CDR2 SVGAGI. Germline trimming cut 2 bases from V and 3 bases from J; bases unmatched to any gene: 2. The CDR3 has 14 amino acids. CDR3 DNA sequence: TGTGCCAGCAGTTACCAGGGGGCTTACACTGAAGCTTTCTTT. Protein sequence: CASSYQGAYTEAFF.

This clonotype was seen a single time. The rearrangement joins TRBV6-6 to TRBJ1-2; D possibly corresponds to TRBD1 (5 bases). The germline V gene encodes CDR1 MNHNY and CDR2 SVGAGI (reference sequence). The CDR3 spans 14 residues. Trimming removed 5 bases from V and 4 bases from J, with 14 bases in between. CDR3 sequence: CASSLDTVVYGYTF. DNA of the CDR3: TGTGCCAGCAGTCTGGACACGGTTGTCTATGGCTACACCTTC.

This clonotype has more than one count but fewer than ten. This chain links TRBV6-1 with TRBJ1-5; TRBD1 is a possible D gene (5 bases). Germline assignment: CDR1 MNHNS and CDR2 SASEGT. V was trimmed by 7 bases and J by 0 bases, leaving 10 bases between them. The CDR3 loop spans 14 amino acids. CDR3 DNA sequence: TGTGCCAGCAAAGGGGTTAATAGCAATCAGCCCCAGCATTTT. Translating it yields CASKGVNSNQPQHF.

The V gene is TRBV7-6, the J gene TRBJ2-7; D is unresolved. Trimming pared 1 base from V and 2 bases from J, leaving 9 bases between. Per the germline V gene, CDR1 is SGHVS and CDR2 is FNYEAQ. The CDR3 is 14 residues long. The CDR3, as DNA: TGTGCCAGCAGCTTAGAGGCGGAGACCTACGAGCAGTACTTC. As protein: CASSLEAETYEQYF.

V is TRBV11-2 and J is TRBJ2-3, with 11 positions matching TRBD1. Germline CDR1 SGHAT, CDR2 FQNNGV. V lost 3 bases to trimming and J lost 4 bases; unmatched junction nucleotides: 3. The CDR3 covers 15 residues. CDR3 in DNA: TGTGCCAGCAGCTTTGGACAGGGGGCGTCAGATACGCAGTATTTT. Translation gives CASSFGQGASDTQYF. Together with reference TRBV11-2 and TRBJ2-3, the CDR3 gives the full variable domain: EAGVAQSPRYKIIEKRQSVAFWCNPISGHATLYWYQQILGQGPKLLIQFQNNGVVDDSQLPKDRFSAERLKGVDSTLKIQPAKLEDSAVYLCASSFGQGASDTQYFGPGTRLTVL.

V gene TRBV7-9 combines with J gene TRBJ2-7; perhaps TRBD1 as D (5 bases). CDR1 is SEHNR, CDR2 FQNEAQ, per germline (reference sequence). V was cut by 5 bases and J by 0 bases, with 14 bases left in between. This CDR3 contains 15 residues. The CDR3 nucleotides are TGTGCCAGCAGCCCGAAGGGGCTTCTCTCCTACGAGCAGTACTTC. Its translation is CASSPKGLLSYEQYF.

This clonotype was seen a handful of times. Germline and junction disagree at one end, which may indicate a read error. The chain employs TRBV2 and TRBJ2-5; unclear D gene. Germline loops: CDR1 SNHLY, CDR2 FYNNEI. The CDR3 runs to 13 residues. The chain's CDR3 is CASGQEDQETQYF. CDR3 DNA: TGTGCCAGCGGGCAAGAGGACCAAGAGACCCAGTACTTT.

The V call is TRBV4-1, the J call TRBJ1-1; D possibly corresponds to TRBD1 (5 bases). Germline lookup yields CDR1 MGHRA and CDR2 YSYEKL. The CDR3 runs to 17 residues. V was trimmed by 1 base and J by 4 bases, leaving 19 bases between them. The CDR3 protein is CASSQVRSRVQLTEAFF. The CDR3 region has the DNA TGCGCCAGCAGCCAAGTGCGAAGCAGGGTTCAGCTCACTGAAGCTTTCTTT.

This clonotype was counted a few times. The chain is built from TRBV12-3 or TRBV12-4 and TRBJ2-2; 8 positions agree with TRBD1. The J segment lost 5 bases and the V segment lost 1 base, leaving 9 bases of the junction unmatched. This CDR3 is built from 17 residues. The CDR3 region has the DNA TGTGCCAGCAGTTTAGAGGCCGGGACAGGACTTACCGGGGAGCTGTTTTTT. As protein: CASSLEAGTGLTGELFF.

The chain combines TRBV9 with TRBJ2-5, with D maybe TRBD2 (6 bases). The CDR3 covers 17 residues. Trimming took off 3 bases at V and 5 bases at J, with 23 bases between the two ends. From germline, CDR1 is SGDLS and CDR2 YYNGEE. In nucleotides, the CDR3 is TGTGCCAGCAGCGCTCCGGGACGCGGGGCCCTAAAGGAGACCCAGTACTTC. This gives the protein CASSAPGRGALKETQYF.

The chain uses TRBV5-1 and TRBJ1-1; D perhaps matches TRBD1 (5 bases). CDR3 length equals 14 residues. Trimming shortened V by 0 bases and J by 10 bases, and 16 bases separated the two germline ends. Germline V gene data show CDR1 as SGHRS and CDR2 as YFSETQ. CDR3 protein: CASSLEGRGYGAFF. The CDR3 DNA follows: TGCGCCAGCAGCTTGGAGGGTCGGGGGTACGGAGCTTTCTTT.

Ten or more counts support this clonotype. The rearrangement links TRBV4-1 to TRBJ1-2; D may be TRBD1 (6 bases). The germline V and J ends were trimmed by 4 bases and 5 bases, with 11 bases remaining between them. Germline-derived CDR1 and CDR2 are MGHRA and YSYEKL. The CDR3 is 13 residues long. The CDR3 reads CASSRGQYYGYTF. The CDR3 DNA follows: TGCGCCAGCAGCCGAGGACAGTATTATGGCTACACCTTC.

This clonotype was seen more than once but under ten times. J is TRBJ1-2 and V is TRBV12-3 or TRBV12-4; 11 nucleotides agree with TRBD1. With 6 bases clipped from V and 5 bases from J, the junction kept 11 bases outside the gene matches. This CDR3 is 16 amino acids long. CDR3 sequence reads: CASSQSPGTGGYGYTF. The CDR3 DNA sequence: TGTGCCAGCAGCCAAAGCCCCGGGACAGGGGGTTATGGCTACACCTTC.

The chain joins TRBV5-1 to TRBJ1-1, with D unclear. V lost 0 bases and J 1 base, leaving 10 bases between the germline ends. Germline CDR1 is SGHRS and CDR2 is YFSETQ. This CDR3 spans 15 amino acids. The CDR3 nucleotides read TGCGCCAGCAGCTTGGAACAAATCGGGAACACTGAAGCTTTCTTT. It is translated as CASSLEQIGNTEAFF.

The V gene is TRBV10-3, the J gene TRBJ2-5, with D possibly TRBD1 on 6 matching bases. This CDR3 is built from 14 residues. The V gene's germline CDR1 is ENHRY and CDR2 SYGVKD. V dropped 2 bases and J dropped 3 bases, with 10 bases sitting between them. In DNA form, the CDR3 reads TGTGCCATCAGTGAGACAGGGCAAAAAGAGACCCAGTACTTC. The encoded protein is CAISETGQKETQYF.

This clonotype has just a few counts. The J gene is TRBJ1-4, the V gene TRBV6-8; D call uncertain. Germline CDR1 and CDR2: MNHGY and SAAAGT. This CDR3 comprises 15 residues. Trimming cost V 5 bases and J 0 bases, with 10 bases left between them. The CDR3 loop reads CASSGDIATNEKLFF. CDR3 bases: TGTGCCAGCAGTGGAGACATTGCAACTAATGAAAAACTGTTTTTT.

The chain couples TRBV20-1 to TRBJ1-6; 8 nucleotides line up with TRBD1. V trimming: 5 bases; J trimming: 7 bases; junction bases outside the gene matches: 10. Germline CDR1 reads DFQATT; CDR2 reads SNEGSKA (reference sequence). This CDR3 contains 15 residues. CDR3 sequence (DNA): TGCAGTGCTCCGCGGGACAGGAGGGGCAATTCACCCCTCCACTTT. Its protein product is CSAPRDRRGNSPLHF.

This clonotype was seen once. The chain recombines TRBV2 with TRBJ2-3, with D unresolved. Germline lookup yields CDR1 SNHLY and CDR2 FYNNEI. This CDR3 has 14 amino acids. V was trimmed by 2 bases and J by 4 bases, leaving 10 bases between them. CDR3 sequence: CASSESRTPDTQYF. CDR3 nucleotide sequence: TGTGCCAGCAGTGAATCCAGGACCCCAGATACGCAGTATTTT.